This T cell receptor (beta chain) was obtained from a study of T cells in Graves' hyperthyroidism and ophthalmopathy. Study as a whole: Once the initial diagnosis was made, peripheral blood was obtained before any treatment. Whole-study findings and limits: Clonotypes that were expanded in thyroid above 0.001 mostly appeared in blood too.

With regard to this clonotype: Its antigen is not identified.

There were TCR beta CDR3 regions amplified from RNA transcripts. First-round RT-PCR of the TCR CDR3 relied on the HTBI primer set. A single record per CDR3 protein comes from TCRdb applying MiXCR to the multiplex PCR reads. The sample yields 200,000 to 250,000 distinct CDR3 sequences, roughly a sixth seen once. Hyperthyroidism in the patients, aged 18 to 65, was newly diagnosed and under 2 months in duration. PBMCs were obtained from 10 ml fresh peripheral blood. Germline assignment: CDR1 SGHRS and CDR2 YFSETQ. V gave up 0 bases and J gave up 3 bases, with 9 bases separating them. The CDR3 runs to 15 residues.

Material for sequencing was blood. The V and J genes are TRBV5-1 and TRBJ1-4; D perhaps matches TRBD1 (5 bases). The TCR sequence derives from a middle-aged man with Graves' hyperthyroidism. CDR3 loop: CASSLVGTANEKLFF. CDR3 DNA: TGCGCCAGCAGCTTGGTTGGGACTGCTAATGAAAAACTGTTTTTT.